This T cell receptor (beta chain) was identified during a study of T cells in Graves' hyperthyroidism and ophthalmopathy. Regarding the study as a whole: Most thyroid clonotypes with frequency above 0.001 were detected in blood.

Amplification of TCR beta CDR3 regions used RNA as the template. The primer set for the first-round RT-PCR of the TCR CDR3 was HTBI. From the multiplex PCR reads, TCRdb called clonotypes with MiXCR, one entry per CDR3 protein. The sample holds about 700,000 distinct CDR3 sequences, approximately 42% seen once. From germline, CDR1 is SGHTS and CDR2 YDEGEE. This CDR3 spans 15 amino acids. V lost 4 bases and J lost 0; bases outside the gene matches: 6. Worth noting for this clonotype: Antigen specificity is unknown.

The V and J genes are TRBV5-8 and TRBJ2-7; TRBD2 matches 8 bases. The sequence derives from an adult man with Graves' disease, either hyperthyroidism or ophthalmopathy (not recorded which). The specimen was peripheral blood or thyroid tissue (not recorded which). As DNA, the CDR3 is TGTGCCAGCAGCCGGGGACTAGGCTCCTCCTACGAGCAGTACTTC. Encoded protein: CASSRGLGSSYEQYF. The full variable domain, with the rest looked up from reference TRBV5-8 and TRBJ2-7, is EAGVTQSPTHLIKTRGQQATLRCSPISGHTSVYWYQQALGLGLQFLLWYDEGEERNRGNFPPRFSGRQFPNYSSELNVNALELEDSALYLCASSRGLGSSYEQYFGPGTRLTVT.